The text below deals with one T cell receptor (beta chain). These data come from a study of blood T cell repertoires in COVID-19. Study details: There were acute and convalescent COVID-19 samples, and they came from the United States, Italy and Spain.

Original data processing: Reference gene primer amplification gave estimated nucleated cell counts. The table came from immunoSEQ multiplex PCR; TCRdb's copy has only in-frame clones and leaves some out. V, J and clone size are those of that table, while D and trimming were read from the DNA. The sample holds 40,000 or so clones, about three quarters seen once. This clonotype was sampled from a woman aged 70-85 years with acute or convalescent COVID-19. The sequencing sample was made of peripheral blood.

The CDR3 sequence is CSASDDPGLITEAFF. In DNA, the CDR3 is TGCAGTGCTAGTGATGATCCAGGGTTGATCACTGAAGCTTTCTTT. The V gene is TRBV20-1, the J gene TRBJ1-1, with a possible D match to TRBD1 (5 bases). In germline, CDR1 is DFQATT, CDR2 SNEGSKA (reference sequence). V lost 3 bases to trimming and J lost 4 bases, with 18 bases between them. The CDR3 contains 15 residues.